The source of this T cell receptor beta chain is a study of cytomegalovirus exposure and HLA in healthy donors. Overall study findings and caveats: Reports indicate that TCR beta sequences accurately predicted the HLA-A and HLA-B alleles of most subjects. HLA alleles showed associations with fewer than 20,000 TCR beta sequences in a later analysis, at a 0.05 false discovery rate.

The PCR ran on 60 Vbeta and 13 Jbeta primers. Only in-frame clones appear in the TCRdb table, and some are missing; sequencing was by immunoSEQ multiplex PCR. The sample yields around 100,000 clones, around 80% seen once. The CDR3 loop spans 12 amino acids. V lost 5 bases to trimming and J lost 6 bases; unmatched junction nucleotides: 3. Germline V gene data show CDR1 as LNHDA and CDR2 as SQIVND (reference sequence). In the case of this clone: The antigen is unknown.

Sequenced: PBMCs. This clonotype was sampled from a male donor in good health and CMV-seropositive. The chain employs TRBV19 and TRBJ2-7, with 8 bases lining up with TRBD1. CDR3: CASSYGQGEQYF. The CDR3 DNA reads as TGTGCCAGTAGTTACGGACAGGGCGAGCAGTACTTC.